The clone carrying this TCR beta chain was detected once. No antigen is known for it. The V and J ends lost 6 bases and 5 bases respectively, with 10 bases between them. In germline, CDR1 is SQVTM, CDR2 ANQGSEA. CDR3 length equals 11 residues. In the PCR, 60 Vbeta and 13 Jbeta primers were used. Produced via immunoSEQ multiplex PCR; TCRdb's table is partial and in-frame only. This table has about 250,000 clones, roughly 70% appearing once. This entry is derived from a study of cytomegalovirus exposure and HLA in healthy donors. Turning to the study itself: When just under 400 donors were genotyped, more than 70% of them were found to fall in the Caucasian-associated ancestry cluster. General study points: Altogether, 150 to 200 TCR beta chains were recorded as cytomegalovirus-associated.

The chain couples TRBV29-1 to TRBJ1-1, with D possibly matching TRBD1 (5 bases). The receptor was derived from a female donor in good health and CMV-seronegative. Sequencing input: PBMCs. Here the CDR3 DNA reads TGCAGCGTAATCCGGGGGACTGAAGCTTTCTTT. This codes for CSVIRGTEAFF.